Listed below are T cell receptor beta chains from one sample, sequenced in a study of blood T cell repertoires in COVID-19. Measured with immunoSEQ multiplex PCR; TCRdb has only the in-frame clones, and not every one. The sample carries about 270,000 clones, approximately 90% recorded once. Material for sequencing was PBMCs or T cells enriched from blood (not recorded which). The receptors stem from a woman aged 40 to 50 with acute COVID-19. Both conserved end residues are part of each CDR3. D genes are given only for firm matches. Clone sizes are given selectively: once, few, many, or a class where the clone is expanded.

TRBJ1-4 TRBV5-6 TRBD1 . TGTGCCAGCAGCTTGTCGGACAGGGGGGCTAATGAAAAACTGTTTTTT CASSLSDRGANEKLFF
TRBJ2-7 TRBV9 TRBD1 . TGTGCCAGCAGCGTAGGTCGGACAGGGGCCGAGCAGTACTTC CASSVGRTGAEQYF
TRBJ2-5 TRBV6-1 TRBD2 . TGTGCCAGCAGTGAAGCGCTCTTGGGACTAGCTTTCCAAGAGACCCAGTACTTC CASSEALLGLAFQETQYF
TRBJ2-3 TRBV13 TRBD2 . TGTGCCAGCACTCAAACCGGGACTAGCAAGTCAGATACGCAGTATTTT CASTQTGTSKSDTQYF
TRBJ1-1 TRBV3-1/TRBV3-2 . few TGTGCCAGCAGCCCCTTGACCCAGGGAAGGACTGAAGCTTTCTTT CASSPLTQGRTEAFF
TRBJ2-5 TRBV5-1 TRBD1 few TGCGCCAGTTCCGGGACAGCGGAGACCCAGTACTTC CASSGTAETQYF
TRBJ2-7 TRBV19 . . TGTGCCACCAGGGGACGCTACGAGCAGTACTTC CATRGRYEQYF
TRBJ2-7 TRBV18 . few TGTGCCAGCTCACCTAAGGGGAACGAGCAGTACTTC CASSPKGNEQYF
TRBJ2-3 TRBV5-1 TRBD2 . TGCGCCAGCAGCTTAGCGGGAGAAGATACGCAGTATTTT CASSLAGEDTQYF
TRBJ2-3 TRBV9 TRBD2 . TGTGCCAGCAGCGGACTCAGCGGGGGGCCCTGGGATACGCAGTATTTT CASSGLSGGPWDTQYF
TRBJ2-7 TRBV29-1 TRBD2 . TGCAGCGTTGATTCCGGGACTAGCGGGGACTCCTACGAGCAGTACTTC CSVDSGTSGDSYEQYF
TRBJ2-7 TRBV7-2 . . TGTGCCAGCAGTAGCGCCTCCTACGAGCAGTACTTC CASSSASYEQYF
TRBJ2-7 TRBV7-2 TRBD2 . TGTGCCAGCAGCATACAACAATTCATTAGCGGGGGGGCCTTCAACGAGCAGTACTTC CASSIQQFISGGAFNEQYF
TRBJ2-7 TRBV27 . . TGTGCCAGCAGTTCCTCGGCAGGGATCTGGGCCGAGCAGTACTTC CASSSSAGIWAEQYF
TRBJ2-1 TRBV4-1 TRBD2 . TGCGCCAGCAGCCGCCTAGCGGGGATCTACAATGAGCAGTTCTTC CASSRLAGIYNEQFF
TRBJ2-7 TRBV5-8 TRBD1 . TGTGCCAGCCGGGCAGGGGGCAGCGAGCAGTACTTC CASRAGGSEQYF
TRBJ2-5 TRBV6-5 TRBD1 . TGTGCCAGCGCCTCAGGGGGCGAAGAGACCCAGTACTTC CASASGGEETQYF
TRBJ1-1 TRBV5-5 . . TGTGCCAGCAGCTTGAGTGCGGACACTGAAGCTTTCTTT CASSLSADTEAFF
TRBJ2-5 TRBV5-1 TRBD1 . TGCGCCAGCAGCGTAGAGGGACAGCGGGAGACCCAGTACTTC CASSVEGQRETQYF
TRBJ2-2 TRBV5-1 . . TGCGCCAGCAGCTTGGCCGCGCTGACCGGGGAGCTGTTTTTT CASSLAALTGELFF
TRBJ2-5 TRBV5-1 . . TGCGCCAGCAGCTTGGATGGGGGGTTAGAGACCCAGTACTTC CASSLDGGLETQYF
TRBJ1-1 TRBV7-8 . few TGTGCCAGCAGCTTAGCGTCCCCCGGGGGAGCTTTCTTT CASSLASPGGAFF
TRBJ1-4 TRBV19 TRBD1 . TGTGCCAGTAGTATAGCTCGGACAGGGGTGAAAGAAAAACTGTTTTTT CASSIARTGVKEKLFF
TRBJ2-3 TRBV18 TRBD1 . TGTGCCAGCTCAACACGACAGGGTGGGGCAGATACGCAGTATTTT CASSTRQGGADTQYF
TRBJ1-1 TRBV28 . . TGTGCCAGCAGTTTCGTCGCGGCTGAAGCTTTCTTT CASSFVAAEAFF
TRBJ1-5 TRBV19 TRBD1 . TGTGCCAGTAGTCCCCGGGACAGTCTTAGCAATCAGCCCCAGCATTTT CASSPRDSLSNQPQHF
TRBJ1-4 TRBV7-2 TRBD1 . TGTGCCAGCAGCAACAGGGGTTGGGCTGAAAAACTGTTTTTT CASSNRGWAEKLFF
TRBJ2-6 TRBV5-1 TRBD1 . TGCGCCAGCAGCCTGAAAGGACAGGCTGTCTCTGGGGCCAACGTCCTGACTTTC CASSLKGQAVSGANVLTF
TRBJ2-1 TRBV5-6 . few TGTGCCAGCAGCGGACCTAGCGCGCAAACCTACAATGAGCAGTTCTTC CASSGPSAQTYNEQFF
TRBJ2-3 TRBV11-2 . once TGTGCCAGCAGCTTTGGAGTCGCCCGGCAGGGGCTTCATACGCAGTATTTT CASSFGVARQGLHTQYF
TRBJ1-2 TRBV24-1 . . TGTGCCACCAGTGAGAAGAGTAACTATGGCTACACCTTC CATSEKSNYGYTF
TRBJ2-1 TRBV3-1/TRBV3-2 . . TGTGCCAGCAGCCAAGATGGGGGGGGCACTCTGTTCTTC CASSQDGGGTLFF
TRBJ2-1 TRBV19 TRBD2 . TGTGCCAGTAGTATAGTCGGCGGGAGACACGACAATGAGCAGTTCTTC CASSIVGGRHDNEQFF
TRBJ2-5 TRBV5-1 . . TGCGCCAGCAGCATAGCAAGACAGTCCCAAGAGACCCAGTACTTC CASSIARQSQETQYF
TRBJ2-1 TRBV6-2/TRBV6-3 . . TGTGCCAGCAGTTACGGGAGGTCCCCCAATGAGCAGTTCTTC CASSYGRSPNEQFF
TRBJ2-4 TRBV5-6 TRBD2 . TGTGCCAGCAGCTTATACGGACTAGCGGGAGTAACCAAAAACATTCAGTACTTC CASSLYGLAGVTKNIQYF
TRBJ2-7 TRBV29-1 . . TGCAGCGCCAGGGACAACTCCTACGAGCAGTACTTC CSARDNSYEQYF
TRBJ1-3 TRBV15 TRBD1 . TGTGCCACCAGCAGCCTGCGGGGACAGGGGGCAAACACCATATATTTT CATSSLRGQGANTIYF
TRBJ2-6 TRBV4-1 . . TGCGCCAGCAGCCAAACGGACTACTCTGGGGCCAACGTCCTGACTTTC CASSQTDYSGANVLTF
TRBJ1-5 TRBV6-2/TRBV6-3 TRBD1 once TGTGCCAGCAGTCCCGACAGGGGGTTGTCGAATCAGCCCCAGCATTTT CASSPDRGLSNQPQHF
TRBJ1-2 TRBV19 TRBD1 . TGTGCCAGTAGTATTGACAGGGCCCGGGGCTACACCTTC CASSIDRARGYTF
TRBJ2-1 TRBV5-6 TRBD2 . TGTGCCAGCAGCCATCCTTTAGCGGGAGGGTACAATGAGCAGTTCTTC CASSHPLAGGYNEQFF
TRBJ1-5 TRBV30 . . TGTGCCTGGAGTCTGCAGGGATATAGCAATCAGCCCCAGCATTTT CAWSLQGYSNQPQHF
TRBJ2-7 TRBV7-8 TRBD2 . TGTGCCAGCAGCCTCTTTTATGGTAGCGGGTTACCCTACGAGCAGTACTTC CASSLFYGSGLPYEQYF
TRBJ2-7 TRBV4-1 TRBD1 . TGCGCCAGCAGCCTACAGGGGAAGGGCTACGAGCAGTACTTC CASSLQGKGYEQYF
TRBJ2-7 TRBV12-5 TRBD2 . TGTGCTAGTGGTTATAGCGGGAGTTCCTACGAGCAGTACTTC CASGYSGSSYEQYF
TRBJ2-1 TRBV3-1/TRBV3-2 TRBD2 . TGTGCCAGCAGCCGTAGCGGGGGGGCCGATGAGCAGTTCTTC CASSRSGGADEQFF
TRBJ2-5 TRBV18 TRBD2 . TGTGCCAGCTCACCGTGGGCGGGAGTTCCCCAAGAGACCCAGTACTTC CASSPWAGVPQETQYF
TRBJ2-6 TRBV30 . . TGTGCCTCAAAGAGGGCCTCTGGGGCCAACGTCCTGACTTTC CASKRASGANVLTF
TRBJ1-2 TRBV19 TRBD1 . TGTGCCAGTACCGACCGACAGGGCTCCCTCTCCTATGGCTACACCTTC CASTDRQGSLSYGYTF
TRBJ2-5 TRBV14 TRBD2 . TGTGCCAGCAGCCAGGGGGGCCGGACTAGCGGGAGGAGGTTACAAGAGACCCAGTACTTC CASSQGGRTSGRRLQETQYF
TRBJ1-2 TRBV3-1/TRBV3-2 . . TGTGCCAGCAGCCCTTCGCCAGGGCCTACTAACTATGGCTACACCTTC CASSPSPGPTNYGYTF
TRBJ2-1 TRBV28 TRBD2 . TGTGCCAGCAGTTTTCGGGGGGGGGCCTGGTACAATGAGCAGTTCTTC CASSFRGGAWYNEQFF
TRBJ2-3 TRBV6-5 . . TGTGCCAGCAGTCCACCAGGGTCTCAGACGCAGTATTTT CASSPPGSQTQYF
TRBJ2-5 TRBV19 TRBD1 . TGTGCCAGTAGTAGCGCCGACAGGGGGCCTCGTGAGACCCAGTACTTC CASSSADRGPRETQYF
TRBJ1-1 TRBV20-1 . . TGCAGTGCTAGGAGGAACACTGAAGCTTTCTTT CSARRNTEAFF
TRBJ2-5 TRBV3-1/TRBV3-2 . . TGTGCCAGCAGCCCGCTTAAGGAGGGGGCGGGTGAGACCCAGTACTTC CASSPLKEGAGETQYF
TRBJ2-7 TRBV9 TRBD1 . TGTGCCAGCAGCATCGGACAGGGGCGAACCTACGAGCAGTACTTC CASSIGQGRTYEQYF
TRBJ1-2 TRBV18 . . TGTGCCAGCTCACCACCCGGAGGGGTATGGGTTGGCTACACCTTC CASSPPGGVWVGYTF